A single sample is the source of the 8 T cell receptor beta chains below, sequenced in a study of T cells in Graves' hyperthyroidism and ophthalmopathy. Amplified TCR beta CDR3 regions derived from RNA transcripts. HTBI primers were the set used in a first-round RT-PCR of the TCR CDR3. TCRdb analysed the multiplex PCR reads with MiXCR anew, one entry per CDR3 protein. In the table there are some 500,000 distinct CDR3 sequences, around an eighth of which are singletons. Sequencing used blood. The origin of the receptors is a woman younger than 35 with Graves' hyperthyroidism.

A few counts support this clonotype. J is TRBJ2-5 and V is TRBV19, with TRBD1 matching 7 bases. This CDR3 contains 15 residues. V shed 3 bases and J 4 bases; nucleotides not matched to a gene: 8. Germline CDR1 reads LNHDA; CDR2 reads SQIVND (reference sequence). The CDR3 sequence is CASSIRTGAGETQYF. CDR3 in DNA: TGTGCCAGTAGTATCCGTACAGGGGCTGGAGAGACCCAGTACTTC.

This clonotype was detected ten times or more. CDR3 sequence (DNA): TGTGCCAGCAGCTCCTGGACAGGGAGCAATGAAAAACTGTTTTTT. Translated: CASSSWTGSNEKLFF. The chain combines TRBV11-2 with TRBJ1-4; 8 bases map to TRBD1. Germline V gene lookup returns CDR1 SGHAT and CDR2 FQNNGV. The length of the CDR3 is 15 residues. V trimming: 4 bases; J trimming: 5 bases; junction bases outside the gene matches: 6.

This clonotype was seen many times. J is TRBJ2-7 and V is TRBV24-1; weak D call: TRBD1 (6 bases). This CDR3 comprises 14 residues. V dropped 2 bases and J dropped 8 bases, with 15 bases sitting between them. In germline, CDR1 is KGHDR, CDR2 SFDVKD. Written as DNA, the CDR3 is TGTGCCACCAGTGATTCGGACAGTGGGCACAAGCAGTACTTC. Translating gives CATSDSDSGHKQYF.

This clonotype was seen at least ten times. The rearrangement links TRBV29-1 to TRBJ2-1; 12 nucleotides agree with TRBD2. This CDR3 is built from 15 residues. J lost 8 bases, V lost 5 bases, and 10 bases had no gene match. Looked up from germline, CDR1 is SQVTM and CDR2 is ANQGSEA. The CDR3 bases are TGCAGCGTTCGAAGGCTAGCGGGAGGGCCGTATGAGCAGTTCTTC. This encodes CSVRRLAGGPYEQFF.

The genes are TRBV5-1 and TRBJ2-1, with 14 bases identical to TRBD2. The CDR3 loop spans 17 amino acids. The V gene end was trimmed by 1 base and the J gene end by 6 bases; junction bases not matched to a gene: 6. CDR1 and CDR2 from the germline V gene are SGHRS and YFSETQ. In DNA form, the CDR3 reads TGCGCCAGCAGCTTGCCTCGACTAGCGGGAGGGGTCAATGAGCAGTTCTTC. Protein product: CASSLPRLAGGVNEQFF.

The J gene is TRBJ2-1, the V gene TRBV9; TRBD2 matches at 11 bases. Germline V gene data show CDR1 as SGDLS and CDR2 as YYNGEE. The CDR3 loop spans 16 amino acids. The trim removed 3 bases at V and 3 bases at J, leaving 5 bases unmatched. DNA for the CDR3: TGTGCCAGCAGCGCCCGACTAGCGGGGTTCTACAATGAGCAGTTCTTC. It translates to CASSARLAGFYNEQFF.

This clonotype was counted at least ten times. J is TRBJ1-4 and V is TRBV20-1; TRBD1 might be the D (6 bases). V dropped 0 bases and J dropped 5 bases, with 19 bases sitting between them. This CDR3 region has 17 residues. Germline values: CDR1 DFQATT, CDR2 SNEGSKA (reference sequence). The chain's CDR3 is CSARDQGQWMLNEKLFF. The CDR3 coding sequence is TGCAGTGCTAGAGATCAAGGACAGTGGATGCTAAATGAAAAACTGTTTTTT.

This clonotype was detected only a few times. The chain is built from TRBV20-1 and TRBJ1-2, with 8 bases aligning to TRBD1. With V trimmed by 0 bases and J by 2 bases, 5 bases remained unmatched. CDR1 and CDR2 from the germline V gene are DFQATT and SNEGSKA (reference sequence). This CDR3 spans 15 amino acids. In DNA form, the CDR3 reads TGCAGTGCTAGAGACCGGGACAGGACGAACTATGGCTACACCTTC. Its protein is CSARDRDRTNYGYTF.